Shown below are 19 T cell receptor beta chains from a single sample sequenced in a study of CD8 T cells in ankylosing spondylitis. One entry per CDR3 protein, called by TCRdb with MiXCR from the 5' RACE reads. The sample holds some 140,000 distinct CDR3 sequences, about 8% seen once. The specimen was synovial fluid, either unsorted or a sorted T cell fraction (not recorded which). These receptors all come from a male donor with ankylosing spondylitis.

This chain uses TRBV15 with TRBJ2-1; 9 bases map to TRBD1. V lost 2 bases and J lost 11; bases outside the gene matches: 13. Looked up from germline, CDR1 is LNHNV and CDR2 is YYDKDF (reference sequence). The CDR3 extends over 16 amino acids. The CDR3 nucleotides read TGTGCCACCAGCAGATCCCGGGACAGGGCCGGGGGCAAGCAGTTCTTC. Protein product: CATSRSRDRAGGKQFF.

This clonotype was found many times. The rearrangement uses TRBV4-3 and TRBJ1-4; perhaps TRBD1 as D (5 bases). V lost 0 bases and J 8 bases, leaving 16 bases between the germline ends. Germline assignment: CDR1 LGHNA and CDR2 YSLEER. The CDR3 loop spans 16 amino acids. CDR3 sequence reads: CASSQDRSGEEEKLFF. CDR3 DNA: TGCGCCAGCAGCCAAGATCGATCGGGGGAAGAAGAAAAACTGTTTTTT.

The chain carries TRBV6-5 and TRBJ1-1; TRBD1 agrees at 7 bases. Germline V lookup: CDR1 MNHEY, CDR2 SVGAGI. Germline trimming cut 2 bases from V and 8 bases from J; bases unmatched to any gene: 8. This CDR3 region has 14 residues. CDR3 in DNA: TGTGCCAGCAGTTACCCAGGGGGGTTTAAGGAAGCTTTCTTT. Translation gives CASSYPGGFKEAFF.

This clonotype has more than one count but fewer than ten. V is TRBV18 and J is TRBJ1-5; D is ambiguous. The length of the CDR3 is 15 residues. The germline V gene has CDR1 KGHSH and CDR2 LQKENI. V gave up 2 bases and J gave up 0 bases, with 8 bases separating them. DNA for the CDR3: TGTGCCAGCTCACCATCGACGGTTAGCAATCAGCCCCAGCATTTT. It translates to CASSPSTVSNQPQHF.

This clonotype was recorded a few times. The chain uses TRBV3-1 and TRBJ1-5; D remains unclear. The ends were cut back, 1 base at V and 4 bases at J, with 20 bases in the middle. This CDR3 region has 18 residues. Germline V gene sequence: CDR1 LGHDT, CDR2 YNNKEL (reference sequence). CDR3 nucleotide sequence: TGTGCCAGCAGCCAAGTAACCCTTATTCAGGACTCAAATCAGCCCCAGCATTTT. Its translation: CASSQVTLIQDSNQPQHF.

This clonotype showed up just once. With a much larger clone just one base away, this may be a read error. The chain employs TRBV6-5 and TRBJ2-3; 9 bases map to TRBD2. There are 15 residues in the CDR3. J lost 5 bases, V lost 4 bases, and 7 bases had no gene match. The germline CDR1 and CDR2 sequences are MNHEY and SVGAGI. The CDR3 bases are TGTGCCAGCAGTTCCCGGCGGGGGGGCGGAGATACGCAGTATTTT. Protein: CASSSRRGGGDTQYF.

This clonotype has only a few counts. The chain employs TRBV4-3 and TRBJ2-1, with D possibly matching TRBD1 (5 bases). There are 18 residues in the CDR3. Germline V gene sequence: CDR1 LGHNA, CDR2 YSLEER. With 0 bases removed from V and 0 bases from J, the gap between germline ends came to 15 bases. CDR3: CASSQDLGRPSSYNEQFF. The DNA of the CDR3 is TGCGCCAGCAGCCAAGATCTGGGGCGGCCCAGCTCCTACAATGAGCAGTTCTTC.

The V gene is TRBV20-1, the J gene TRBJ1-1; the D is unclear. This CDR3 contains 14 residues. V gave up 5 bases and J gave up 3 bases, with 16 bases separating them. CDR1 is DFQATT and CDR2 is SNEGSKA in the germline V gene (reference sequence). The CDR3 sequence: CSAAWWQTDTEAFF. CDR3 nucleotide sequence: TGCAGTGCTGCGTGGTGGCAGACTGACACTGAAGCTTTCTTT.

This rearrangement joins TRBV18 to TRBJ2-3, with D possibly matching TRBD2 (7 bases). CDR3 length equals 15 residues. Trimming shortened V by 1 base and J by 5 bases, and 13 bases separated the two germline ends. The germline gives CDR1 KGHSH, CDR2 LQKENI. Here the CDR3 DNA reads TGTGCCAGCTCACCACTGGGGGGGCCCGGAGATACGCAGTATTTT. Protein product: CASSPLGGPGDTQYF. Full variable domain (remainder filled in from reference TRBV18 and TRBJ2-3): NAGVMQNPRHLVRRRGQEARLRCSPMKGHSHVYWYRQLPEEGLKFMVYLQKENIIDESGMPKERFSAEFPKEGPSILRIQQVVRGDSAAYFCASSPLGGPGDTQYFGPGTRLTVL.

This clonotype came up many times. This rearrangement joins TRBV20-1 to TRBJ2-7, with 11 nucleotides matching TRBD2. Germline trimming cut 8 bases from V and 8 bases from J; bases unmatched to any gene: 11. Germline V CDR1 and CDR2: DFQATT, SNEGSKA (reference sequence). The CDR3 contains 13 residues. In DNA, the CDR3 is TGCAGTCCCGTAGCGGGAGGGCGTTATAAGCAGTACTTC. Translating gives CSPVAGGRYKQYF.

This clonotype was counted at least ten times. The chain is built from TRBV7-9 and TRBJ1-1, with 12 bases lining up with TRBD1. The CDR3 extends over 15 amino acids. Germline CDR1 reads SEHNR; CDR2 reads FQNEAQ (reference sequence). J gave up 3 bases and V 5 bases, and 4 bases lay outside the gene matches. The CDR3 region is CASSRGQGAYTEAFF. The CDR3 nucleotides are TGTGCCAGCAGCAGGGGACAGGGGGCGTACACTGAAGCTTTCTTT.

CDR3 amino acids: CASSVMGSYNEQFF. CDR3 in DNA: TGTGCCAGCAGCGTGATGGGCTCCTACAATGAGCAGTTCTTC. This rearrangement joins TRBV9 to TRBJ2-1; D gene ambiguous. Trimming removed 2 bases from V and 0 bases from J, with 6 bases in between. Germline CDR1 SGDLS, CDR2 YYNGEE. The CDR3 is made up of 14 amino acids.

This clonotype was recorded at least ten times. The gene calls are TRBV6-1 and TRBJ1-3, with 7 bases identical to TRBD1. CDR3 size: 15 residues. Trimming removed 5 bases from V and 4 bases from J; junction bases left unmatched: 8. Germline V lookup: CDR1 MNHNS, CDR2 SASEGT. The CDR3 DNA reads TGTGCCAGCAGTAGTGACAGGGTGTCCGGAAACACCATATATTTT. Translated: CASSSDRVSGNTIYF.

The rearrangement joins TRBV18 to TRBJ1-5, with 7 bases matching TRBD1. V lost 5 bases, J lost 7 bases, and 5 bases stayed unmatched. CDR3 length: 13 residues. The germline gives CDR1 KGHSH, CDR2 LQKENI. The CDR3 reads CASSGGQKQPQHF. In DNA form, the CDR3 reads TGTGCCAGCTCAGGGGGACAGAAGCAGCCCCAGCATTTT.

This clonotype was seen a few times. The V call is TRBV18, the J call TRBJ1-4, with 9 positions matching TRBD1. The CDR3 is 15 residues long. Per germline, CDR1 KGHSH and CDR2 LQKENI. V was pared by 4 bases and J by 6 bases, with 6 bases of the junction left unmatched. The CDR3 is CASSLRQGDDEKLFF. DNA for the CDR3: TGTGCCAGCTCACTTCGACAGGGGGATGATGAAAAACTGTTTTTT.

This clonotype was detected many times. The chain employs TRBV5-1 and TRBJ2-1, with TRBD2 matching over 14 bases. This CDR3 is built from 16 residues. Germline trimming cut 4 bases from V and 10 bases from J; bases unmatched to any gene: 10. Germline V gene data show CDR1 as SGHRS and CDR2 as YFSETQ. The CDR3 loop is CASSPPGLAGGREQFF. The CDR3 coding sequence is TGCGCCAGCAGCCCCCCCGGACTAGCGGGAGGACGAGAGCAGTTCTTC.

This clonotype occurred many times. CDR3 amino acids: CSARGGTEQFF. Written as DNA, the CDR3 is TGCAGTGCTAGAGGGGGGACAGAGCAGTTCTTC. V is TRBV20-1 and J is TRBJ2-1; a possible D gene is TRBD1 (6 bases). The CDR3 loop spans 11 amino acids. V shed 1 base and J shed 10 bases, with 8 bases lying between them. Germline CDR1 reads DFQATT; CDR2 reads SNEGSKA (reference sequence).

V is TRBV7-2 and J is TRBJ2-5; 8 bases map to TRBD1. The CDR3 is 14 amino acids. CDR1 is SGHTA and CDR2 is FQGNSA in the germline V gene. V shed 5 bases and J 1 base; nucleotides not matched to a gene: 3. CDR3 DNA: TGTGCCAGCAGCGAAACAGGGGGCCAAGAGACCCAGTACTTC. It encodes CASSETGGQETQYF. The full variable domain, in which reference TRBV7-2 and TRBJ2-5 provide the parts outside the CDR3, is GAGVSQSPSNKVTEKGKDVELRCDPISGHTALYWYRQSLGQGLEFLIYFQGNSAPDKSGLPSDRFSAERTGGSVSTLTIQRTQQEDSAVYLCASSETGGQETQYFGPGTRLLVL.

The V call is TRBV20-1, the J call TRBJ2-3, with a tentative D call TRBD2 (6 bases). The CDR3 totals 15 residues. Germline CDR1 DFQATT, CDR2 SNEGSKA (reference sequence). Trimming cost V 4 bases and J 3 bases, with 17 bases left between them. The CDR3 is CSAKSSVRETDTQYF. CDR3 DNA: TGCAGTGCTAAGTCGAGTGTTCGGGAGACAGATACGCAGTATTTT.